This TCR beta chain was sequenced for a study of blood T cell repertoires in COVID-19. For the study at large: Italy, Spain and the United States were the sources of the convalescent and acute COVID-19 samples. T cells, B-cell-depleted T cells, or PBMCs provided the cDNA or gDNA that served as material.

In the original workflow: Estimation of nucleated cell counts relied on the amplification of reference gene primers. This table comes from immunoSEQ multiplex PCR, and its TCRdb copy is limited to in-frame clones, with some not included. The D gene and trimming were derived from the DNA, and the V and J assignments and clone size from that table. This sample carries hundreds of thousands of clones, 85% to 90% of them seen once, and the ten largest clones take roughly 11%. Seattle patients were enrolled while actively infected and followed longitudinally. This CDR3 contains 15 residues. V lost 8 bases and J 5 bases, leaving 21 bases between the germline ends. The germline V gene has CDR1 SNHLY and CDR2 FYNNEI.

The source is a man aged 45-60 years with COVID-19, enrolled during active disease. The sample comprised peripheral blood. The rearrangement uses TRBV2 and TRBJ2-5, with D maybe TRBD1 (6 bases). For the CDR3, the DNA is TGTGCCAGCGCCGAAGGGGGATCCTCGGGGGAGACCCAGTACTTC. It specifies CASAEGGSSGETQYF. Using reference TRBV2 and TRBJ2-5 for the parts outside the CDR3, the full variable domain is EPEVTQTPSHQVTQMGQEVILRCVPISNHLYFYWYRQILGQKVEFLVSFYNNEISEKSEIFDDQFSVERPDGSNFTLKIRSTKLEDSAMYFCASAEGGSSGETQYFGPGTRLLVL.